The source of this TCR beta chain is a study of blood T cell repertoires in COVID-19. The study recruited exposed participants who had met a COVID-19 case within 2 weeks before entry. The CDR3 length is 13 residues. CDR1 SQVTM and CDR2 ANQGSEA come from the germline V gene. V dropped 4 bases and J dropped 5; count of bases not matched to a gene: 7. The table came from immunoSEQ multiplex PCR; TCRdb's copy has only in-frame clones and leaves some out. Seen here are 250,000 to 300,000 clones, around 80% observed once, and the top ten hold around 5%. This clonotype was sampled from a man aged 35 to 55 who had been exposed to COVID-19. This chain links TRBV29-1 with TRBJ2-7; TRBD1 matches 8 bases. Sequencing was performed on PBMCs or T cells enriched from blood (not recorded which). The CDR3 protein is CSVVGTGGDEQYF. In DNA, the CDR3 is TGCAGCGTTGTAGGGACAGGAGGGGACGAGCAGTACTTC.